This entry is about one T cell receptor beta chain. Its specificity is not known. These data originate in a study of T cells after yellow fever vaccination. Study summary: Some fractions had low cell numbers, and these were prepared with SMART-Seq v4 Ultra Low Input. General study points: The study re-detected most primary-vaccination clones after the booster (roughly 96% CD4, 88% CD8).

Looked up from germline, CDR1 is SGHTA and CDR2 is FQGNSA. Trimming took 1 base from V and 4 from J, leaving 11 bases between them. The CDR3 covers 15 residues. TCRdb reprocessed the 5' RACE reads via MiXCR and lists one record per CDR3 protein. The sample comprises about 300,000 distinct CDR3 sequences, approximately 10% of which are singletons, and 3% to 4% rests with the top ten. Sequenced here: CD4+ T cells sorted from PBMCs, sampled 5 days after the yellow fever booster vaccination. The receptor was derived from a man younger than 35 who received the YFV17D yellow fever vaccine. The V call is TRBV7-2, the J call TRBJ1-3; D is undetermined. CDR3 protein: CASSLVGVGGNTIYF. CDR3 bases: TGTGCCAGCAGCTTAGTTGGTGTAGGAGGAAACACCATATATTTT.